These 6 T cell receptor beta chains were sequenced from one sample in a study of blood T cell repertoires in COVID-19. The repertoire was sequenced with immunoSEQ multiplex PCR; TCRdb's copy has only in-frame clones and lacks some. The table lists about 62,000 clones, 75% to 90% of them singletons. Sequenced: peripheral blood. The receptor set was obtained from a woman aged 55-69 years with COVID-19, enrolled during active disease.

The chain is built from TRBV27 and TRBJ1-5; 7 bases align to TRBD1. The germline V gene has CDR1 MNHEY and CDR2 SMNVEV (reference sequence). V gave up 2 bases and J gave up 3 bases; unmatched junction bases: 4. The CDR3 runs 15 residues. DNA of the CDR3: TGTGCCAGCAGTTTAACAGGGGAGGACAATCAGCCCCAGCATTTT. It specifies CASSLTGEDNQPQHF.

CDR3: CATSSGQGWTEAFF. The CDR3 DNA follows: TGTGCCACCTCGTCGGGGCAGGGGTGGACTGAAGCTTTCTTT. The chain recombines TRBV24-1 with TRBJ1-1; maybe TRBD1 (6 bases). V was shortened by 9 bases and J by 5 bases, with 18 bases between the two germline ends. CDR3 size: 14 residues. Germline lookup yields CDR1 KGHDR and CDR2 SFDVKD.

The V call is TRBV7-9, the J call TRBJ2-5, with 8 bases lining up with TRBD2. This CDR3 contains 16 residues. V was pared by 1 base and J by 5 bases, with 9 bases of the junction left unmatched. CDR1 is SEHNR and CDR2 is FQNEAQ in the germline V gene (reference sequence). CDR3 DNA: TGTGCCAGCAGCTTAGGCTCCCCAGCGGGAGAGGAGACCCAGTACTTC. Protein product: CASSLGSPAGEETQYF. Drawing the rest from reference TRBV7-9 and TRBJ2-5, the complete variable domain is DTGVSQNPRHKITKRGQNVTFRCDPISEHNRLYWYRQTLGQGPEFLTYFQNEAQLEKSRLLSDRFSAERPKGSFSTLEIQRTEQGDSAMYLCASSLGSPAGEETQYFGPGTRLLVL.

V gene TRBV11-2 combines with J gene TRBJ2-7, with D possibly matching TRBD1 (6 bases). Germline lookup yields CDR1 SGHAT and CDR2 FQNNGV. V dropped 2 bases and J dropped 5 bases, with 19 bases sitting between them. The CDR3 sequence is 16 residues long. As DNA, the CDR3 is TGTGCCAGCAGCTTAACCACAGGGATGGGGAGCGACGAGCAGTACTTC. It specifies CASSLTTGMGSDEQYF.

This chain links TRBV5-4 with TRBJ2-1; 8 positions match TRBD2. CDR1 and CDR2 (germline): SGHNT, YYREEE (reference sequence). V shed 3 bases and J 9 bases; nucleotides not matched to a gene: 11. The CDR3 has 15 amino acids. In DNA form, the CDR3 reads TGTGCCAGCAGCTGGCCTCGGGCGGGAGGTAGTGAGCAGTTCTTC. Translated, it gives CASSWPRAGGSEQFF. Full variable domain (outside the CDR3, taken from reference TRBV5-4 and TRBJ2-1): ETGVTQSPTHLIKTRGQQVTLRCSSQSGHNTVSWYQQALGQGPQFIFQYYREEENGRGNFPPRFSGLQFPNYSSELNVNALELDDSALYLCASSWPRAGGSEQFFGPGTRLTVL.

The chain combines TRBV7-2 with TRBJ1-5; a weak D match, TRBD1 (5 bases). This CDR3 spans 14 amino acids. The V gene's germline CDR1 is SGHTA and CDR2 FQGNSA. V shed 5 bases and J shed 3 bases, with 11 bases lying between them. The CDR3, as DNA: TGTGCCAGCAGCCCCCCGGGGGACAATCAGCCCCAGCATTTT. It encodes CASSPPGDNQPQHF. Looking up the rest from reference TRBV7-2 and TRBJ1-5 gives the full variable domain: GAGVSQSPSNKVTEKGKDVELRCDPISGHTALYWYRQSLGQGLEFLIYFQGNSAPDKSGLPSDRFSAERTGGSVSTLTIQRTQQEDSAVYLCASSPPGDNQPQHFGDGTRLSIL.